The clone carrying this T cell receptor beta chain was observed at least ten times. As yet, its antigen is unknown. The sample comes from a study of regulatory T cells in long-lasting Graves disease. V was cut by 0 bases and J by 5 bases, with 10 bases left in between. The germline gives CDR1 GTSNPN, CDR2 SVGIG (reference sequence). This CDR3 comprises 13 residues. As to time point: newly diagnosed GD, antithyroid drugs for less than 3 months. After RNA was extracted from PBMCs, the TCR library was made from it. With iRepertoire HTBI primers and Arm-PCR of CDR3 regions, TCR beta libraries were built. TCRdb re-called the multiplex PCR reads with MiXCR, one entry per CDR3 protein. The top ten clones hold 20% to 25% of a sample with roughly 400,000 distinct CDR3 sequences, roughly 15% of them seen once. Study observations and caveats: Persistent cases of Graves' showed reduced TCR diversity relative to newly diagnosed patients.

In addition, the sample was reused for a study of T cells in Graves' hyperthyroidism and ophthalmopathy.

This sequence was found in a young woman with Graves disease. The chain combines TRBV30 with TRBJ1-1; tentatively, D is TRBD1 (6 bases). The specimen was peripheral blood mononuclear cells (PBMCs), collected at new diagnosis, from a patient treated with antithyroid drugs. CDR3 DNA sequence: TGTGCCTGGAGTGTAAACAGGGAGACTGAAGCTTTCTTT. The encoded protein is CAWSVNRETEAFF.